This T cell receptor beta chain comes out of a study of CD8 T cells in ankylosing spondylitis. Findings of the study overall: A motif of eight highly homologous TCR beta variants was seen as apparently characteristic of ankylosing spondylitis blood. Significant enrichment of disease-linked clones was reported in matched ankylosing spondylitis synovial fluid. The disease-linked clones had a CD8+ phenotype and low blood frequencies.

This clonotype was detected ten times or more. As yet, its antigen is unknown. This CDR3 has 14 amino acids. V was pared by 5 bases and J by 5 bases, with 13 bases between. Libraries of TCR beta came from quantitative 5'-RACE with molecular barcodes. One entry per CDR3 protein results from TCRdb running MiXCR on the 5' RACE reads. Of 800,000 to 900,000 distinct CDR3 sequences listed, 10% to 15% are singletons. V gene TRBV12-3 or TRBV12-4 combines with J gene TRBJ1-5; D possibly corresponds to TRBD1 (5 bases). The specimen was blood, either unsorted or a sorted T cell fraction (not recorded which). This sequence originates from a male donor with ankylosing spondylitis. The CDR3 bases are TGTGCCAGCAGTCCCGGGACCTGGGATCAGCCCCAGCATTTT. This codes for CASSPGTWDQPQHF.